The present T cell receptor beta chain was sequenced within a study of healthy donors' naive CD4 and CD8 T cells. A linear amplification protocol produced the TCR libraries from 500 ng of total RNA. TCRdb used MiXCR to reprocess the reads, holding one entry per CDR3 protein. The repertoire has about 180,000 distinct CDR3 sequences, nearly 75% of them found once; the top ten carry roughly 2.3%. Per germline, CDR1 MNHEY and CDR2 SMNVEV (reference sequence). V was pared by 10 bases and J by 9 bases, with 22 bases between. CDR3 length equals 14 residues. V and J are TRBV27 and TRBJ2-1; TRBD2 might be the D (6 bases). The sequence was obtained from a pool of human donors in good health; the sample pools cells from several healthy donors. The sequenced sample consisted of naive CD4+ and CD8+ T cells sorted from blood, pooled from several donors. CDR3 in DNA: TGTGCCACAACAACCTTTAGCGGAACCGGTGAGCAGTTCTTC. Translation: CATTTFSGTGEQFF.